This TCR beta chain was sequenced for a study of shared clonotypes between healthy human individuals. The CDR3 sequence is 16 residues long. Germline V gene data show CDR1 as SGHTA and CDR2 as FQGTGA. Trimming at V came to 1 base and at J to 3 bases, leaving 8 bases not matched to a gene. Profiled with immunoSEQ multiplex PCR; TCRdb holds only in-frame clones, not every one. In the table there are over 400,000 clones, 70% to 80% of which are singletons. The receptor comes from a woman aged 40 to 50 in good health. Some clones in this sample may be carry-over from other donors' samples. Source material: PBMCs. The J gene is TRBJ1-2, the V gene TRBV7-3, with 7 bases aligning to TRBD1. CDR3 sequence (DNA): TGTGCCAGCAGCTTAAGGAGCACAGGGGTAGACTATGGCTACACCTTC. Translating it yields CASSLRSTGVDYGYTF.